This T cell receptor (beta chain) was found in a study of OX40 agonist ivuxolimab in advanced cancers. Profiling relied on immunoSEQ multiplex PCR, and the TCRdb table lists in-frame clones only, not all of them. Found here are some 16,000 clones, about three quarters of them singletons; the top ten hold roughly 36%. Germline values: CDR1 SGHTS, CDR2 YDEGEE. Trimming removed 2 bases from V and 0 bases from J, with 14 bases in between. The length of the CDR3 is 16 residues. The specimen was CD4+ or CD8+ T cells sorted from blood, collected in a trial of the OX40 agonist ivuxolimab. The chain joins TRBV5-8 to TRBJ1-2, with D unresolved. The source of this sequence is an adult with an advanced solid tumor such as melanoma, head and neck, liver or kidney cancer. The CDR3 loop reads CASSLGRARANYGYTF. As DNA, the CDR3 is TGTGCCAGCAGCTTAGGCCGGGCTAGGGCTAACTATGGCTACACCTTC. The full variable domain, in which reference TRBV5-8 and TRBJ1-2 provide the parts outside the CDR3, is EAGVTQSPTHLIKTRGQQATLRCSPISGHTSVYWYQQALGLGLQFLLWYDEGEERNRGNFPPRFSGRQFPNYSSELNVNALELEDSALYLCASSLGRARANYGYTFGSGTRLTVV.